Listed below are T cell receptor beta chains from one sample, sequenced in a study of T cell repertoires in cytomegalovirus infection. TCRdb redid the calling of the reads with MiXCR, one entry per CDR3 protein. The sample includes roughly 280,000 distinct CDR3 sequences, 9.1% of them seen just once. Sequences were obtained from PBMCs. These receptors all stem from a human donor in good health (CMV status not recorded). Some clones in this sample may be carry-over from other donors' samples. The CDR3 runs from the conserved cysteine through the conserved F or W. A D gene is named only where the DNA matches it firmly.

j_call | v_call | d_call | cdr3_aa
TRBJ2-2 | TRBV28 | TRBD1 | CASSLSGPLRGRDTGELFF
TRBJ2-7 | TRBV11-3 | TRBD1 | CASSLILRQGTYEQYF
TRBJ2-7 | TRBV2 | - | CASSGRGSYEQYF
TRBJ2-1 | TRBV6-1 | TRBD2 | CASSYGAGAYNEQFF
TRBJ1-5 | TRBV6-2/TRBV6-3 | TRBD1 | CASSYDRDAQHF
TRBJ2-2 | TRBV6-6 | TRBD1 | CASSSGTGARTGELFF
TRBJ2-3 | TRBV7-2 | - | CAISYGGGTDTQYF
TRBJ2-7 | TRBV7-2 | - | CASSFQRELARYEQYF
TRBJ1-1 | TRBV4-1 | - | CASSQAEYSATAGGEAFF
TRBJ2-5 | TRBV28 | - | CASSSPLGGRETQYF
TRBJ1-2 | TRBV7-8 | TRBD1 | CASSLRAGGGGYTF
TRBJ2-3 | TRBV11-3 | - | CASSLNPLGLARNTDTQYF
TRBJ1-1 | TRBV12-3/TRBV12-4 | - | CASSFGGLPNTEAFF
TRBJ1-4 | TRBV7-6 | - | CASSLGGGQSNEKLFF
TRBJ1-5 | TRBV7-2 | TRBD1 | CASSLTTGGGLGQPQHF
TRBJ2-3 | TRBV10-3 | - | CAISHGDTQYF
TRBJ2-1 | TRBV12-3/TRBV12-4 | - | CASSTTYNEQFF
TRBJ2-5 | TRBV20-1 | - | CSARDMPVQETQYF
TRBJ2-7 | TRBV18 | - | CASSPTGLLYEQYF
TRBJ2-6 | TRBV18 | TRBD1 | CASSRQGASGANVLTF
TRBJ2-1 | TRBV12-3/TRBV12-4 | TRBD2 | CASSLEVAGNNEQFF
TRBJ2-7 | TRBV10-3 | TRBD1 | CAIKDRGRDEQYF
TRBJ1-6 | TRBV7-9 | - | CASSISGGGSSPLHF
TRBJ1-6 | TRBV7-3 | - | CASSLRGNSPLHF
TRBJ2-2 | TRBV7-8 | TRBD2 | CASSLVGKGLAGVTGELFF